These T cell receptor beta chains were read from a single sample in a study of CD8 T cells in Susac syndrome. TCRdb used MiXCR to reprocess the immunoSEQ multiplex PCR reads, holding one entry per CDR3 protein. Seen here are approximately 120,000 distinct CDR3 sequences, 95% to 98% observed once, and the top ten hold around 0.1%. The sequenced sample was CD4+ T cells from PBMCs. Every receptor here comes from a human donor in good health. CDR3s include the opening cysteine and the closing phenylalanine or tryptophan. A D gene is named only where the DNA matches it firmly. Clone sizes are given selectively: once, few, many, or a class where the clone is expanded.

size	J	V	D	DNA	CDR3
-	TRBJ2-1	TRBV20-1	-	TGCAGTGCTAGTGTCAGGAACTCCTACAATGAGCAGTTCTTC	CSASVRNSYNEQFF
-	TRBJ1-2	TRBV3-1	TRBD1	TGTGCCAGCAGCCCCGGGACAGGGGGCGCCGCTGGCTACACCTTC	CASSPGTGGAAGYTF
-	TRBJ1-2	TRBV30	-	TGTGCCTGGAGTGCCCCACCTCCTAACTATGGCTACACCTTC	CAWSAPPPNYGYTF
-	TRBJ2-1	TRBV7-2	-	TGTGCCAGCCGTGGCGTGGGGTACAATGAGCAGTTCTTC	CASRGVGYNEQFF
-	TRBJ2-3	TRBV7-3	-	TGTGCCAGCAGCCGCTCCGGGGCCACAGATACGCAGTATTTT	CASSRSGATDTQYF
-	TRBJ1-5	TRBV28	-	TGTGCCAGCACCCAGTATACATCAGACACCAATAGCAATCAGCCCCAGCATTTT	CASTQYTSDTNSNQPQHF
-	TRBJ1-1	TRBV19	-	TGTGCCACACAGTCCCACCTGAACACTGAAGCTTTCTTT	CATQSHLNTEAFF
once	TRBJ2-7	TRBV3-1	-	TGTGCCAGCAGCCACACGGAGGAATCGCCGCAGTACTTC	CASSHTEESPQYF
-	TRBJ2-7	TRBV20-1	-	TGCAGTGCTAGCCCCTTCCGCAGGCCGAGCTCCTACGAGCAGTACTTC	CSASPFRRPSSYEQYF
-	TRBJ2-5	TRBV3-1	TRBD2	TGTGCCAGCAGCCAATCCCTAATCTCCTTAGCGGGGAAAGGCAAGACCCAGTACTTC	CASSQSLISLAGKGKTQYF
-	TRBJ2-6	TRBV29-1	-	TGCAGCGTTGAGTCACCGGCCGGGGCCAACGTCCTGACTTTC	CSVESPAGANVLTF
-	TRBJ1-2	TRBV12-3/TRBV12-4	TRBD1	TGTGCCAGCAGTCGGGGACAGCCCTATGGCTACACCTTC	CASSRGQPYGYTF
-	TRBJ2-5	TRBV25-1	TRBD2	TGTGCCAGCAGTGATCCGGCCGGGACTAGCGGTAAAGAGACCCAGTACTTC	CASSDPAGTSGKETQYF
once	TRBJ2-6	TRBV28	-	TGTGCCAGCAGTCAGGAACAATCTGGGGCCAACGTCCTGACTTTC	CASSQEQSGANVLTF
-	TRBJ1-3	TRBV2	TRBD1	TGTGCCAGCAGGCAACAGGGGGCTGATGGAAACACCATATATTTT	CASRQQGADGNTIYF
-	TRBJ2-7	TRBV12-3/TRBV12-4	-	TGTGCCAGCAGACCGGGACGCAAATACGAGCAGTACTTC	CASRPGRKYEQYF
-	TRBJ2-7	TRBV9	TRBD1	TGTGCCAGCAGCTCATACGGGACAGGGGCCTACGAGCAGTACTTC	CASSSYGTGAYEQYF
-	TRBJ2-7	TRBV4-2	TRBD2	TGTGCCAGCAGCCGCGGGACTAGCGACTCCTACGAGCAGTACTTC	CASSRGTSDSYEQYF
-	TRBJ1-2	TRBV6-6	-	TGTGCCAGCAGACAGGGCGGCGGTGGCTACACCTTC	CASRQGGGGYTF
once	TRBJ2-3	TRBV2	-	TGTGCCAGCAGTGTCACTAGCACAGATACGCAGTATTTT	CASSVTSTDTQYF
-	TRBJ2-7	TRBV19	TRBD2	TGTGCCAGTAGTCCCCTGGGAGCGGGAGATAGGTACGAGCAGTACTTC	CASSPLGAGDRYEQYF
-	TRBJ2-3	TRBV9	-	TGTGCCAGCAGCGTAGGCCTACGCACAGATACGCAGTATTTT	CASSVGLRTDTQYF
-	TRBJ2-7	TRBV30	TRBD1	TGTGCCGGCTCGACAGGGAACTACGAGCAGTACTTC	CAGSTGNYEQYF